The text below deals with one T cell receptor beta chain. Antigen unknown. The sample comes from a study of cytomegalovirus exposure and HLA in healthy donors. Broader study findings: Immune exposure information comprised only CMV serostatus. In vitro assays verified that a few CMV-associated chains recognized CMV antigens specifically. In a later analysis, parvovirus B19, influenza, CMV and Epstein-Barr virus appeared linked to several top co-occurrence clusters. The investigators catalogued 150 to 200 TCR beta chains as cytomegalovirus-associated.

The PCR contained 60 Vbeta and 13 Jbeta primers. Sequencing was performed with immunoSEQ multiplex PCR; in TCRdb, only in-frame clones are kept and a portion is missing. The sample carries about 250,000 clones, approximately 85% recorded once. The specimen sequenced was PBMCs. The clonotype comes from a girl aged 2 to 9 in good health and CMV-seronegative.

CDR3 sequence reads: CASSLGSGATYEQYF. In DNA form, the CDR3 reads TGTGCCAGCAGCTTAGGAAGCGGGGCTACCTACGAGCAGTACTTC. This chain uses TRBV7-7 with TRBJ2-7; the match to TRBD2 covers 7 bases. CDR1 and CDR2 from the germline V gene are SSHAT and FNYEAQ (reference sequence). Unmatched junction bases numbered 5, after V lost 1 base and J lost 2 bases. The CDR3 is 15 residues long.